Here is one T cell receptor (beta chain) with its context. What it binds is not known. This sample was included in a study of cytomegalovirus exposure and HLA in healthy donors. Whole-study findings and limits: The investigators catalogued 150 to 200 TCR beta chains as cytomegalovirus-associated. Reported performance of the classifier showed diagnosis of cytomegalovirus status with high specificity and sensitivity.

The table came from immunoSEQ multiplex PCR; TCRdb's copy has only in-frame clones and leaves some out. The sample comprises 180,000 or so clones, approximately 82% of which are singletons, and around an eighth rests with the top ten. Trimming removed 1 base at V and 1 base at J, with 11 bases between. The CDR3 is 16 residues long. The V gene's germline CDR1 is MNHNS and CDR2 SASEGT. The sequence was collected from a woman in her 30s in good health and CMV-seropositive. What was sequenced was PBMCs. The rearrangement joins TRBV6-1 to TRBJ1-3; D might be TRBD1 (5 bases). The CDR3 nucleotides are TGTGCCAGCAGTGAAGTTCAGGGTCATTCTGGAAACACCATATATTTT. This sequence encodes CASSEVQGHSGNTIYF.